Listed below are T cell receptor beta chains from one sample, sequenced in a study of T cell responses to AZD1222 COVID-19 vaccine. Generated by immunoSEQ multiplex PCR, the TCRdb table keeps only in-frame clones and is missing some. The table lists roughly 200,000 clones, about 93% of them singletons, with 0.9% to 1.1% in the top ten. The input for sequencing was peripheral blood, taken on day 0 of MenACWY control vaccination. The receptor set was obtained from an adult in good health. The CDR3 runs from the conserved cysteine through the conserved F or W. A D gene is named only where the DNA matches it firmly. Some rows mark clone size as missing; the rest say once, few, many or name a class of expanded clone.

d_call | j_call | v_call | clone_size | cdr3_nt | cdr3_aa
. | TRBJ2-7 | TRBV6-6 | . | TGTGCCAGCAGTTCCCCCCAGGATCGGGCGGGCTACGAGCAGTACTTC | CASSSPQDRAGYEQYF
. | TRBJ2-5 | TRBV5-4 | . | TGTGCCAGCAGCATTGACCACCGGCTTGGAGAGACCCAGTACTTC | CASSIDHRLGETQYF
TRBD2 | TRBJ2-3 | TRBV3-1/TRBV3-2 | . | TGTGCCAGCAGCCAAGGGAGGCTAGCGGGACTCACAGATACGCAGTATTTT | CASSQGRLAGLTDTQYF
. | TRBJ1-4 | TRBV30 | . | TGTGCCTGGAGTGGAAACATAATGGATGGAAAACTGTTTTTT | CAWSGNIMDGKLFF
. | TRBJ1-5 | TRBV19 | . | TGTGCCAGTAGCACTGGGGCCCGGGGGAGCAATCAGCCCCAGCATTTT | CASSTGARGSNQPQHF
. | TRBJ1-1 | TRBV7-8 | . | TGTGCCAGCAGCTTAGCCCCCAGCCCTGAAGCTTTCTTT | CASSLAPSPEAFF
TRBD1 | TRBJ2-7 | TRBV6-5 | . | TGTGCCAGCACCGTAGGGACAGGGATTTACGAGCAGTACTTC | CASTVGTGIYEQYF
. | TRBJ1-5 | TRBV30 | . | TGTGCCTGGAGTAGGGGGACAAACCCAGGACAGCCCCAGCATTTT | CAWSRGTNPGQPQHF
TRBD1 | TRBJ1-3 | TRBV11-2 | . | TGTGCCAGCAGCTTAGACCGAACAGGGGGCACTGGAAACACCATATATTTT | CASSLDRTGGTGNTIYF
. | TRBJ2-5 | TRBV3-1/TRBV3-2 | . | TGTGCCAGCAGCCAAGTAGTGGAGACCCAGTACTTC | CASSQVVETQYF
. | TRBJ1-1 | TRBV7-9 | . | TGTGCCGGTGTTTCGTCGGGCAGTAACACTGAAGCTTTCTTT | CAGVSSGSNTEAFF
TRBD1 | TRBJ1-1 | TRBV5-1 | . | TGCGCCAGCTTCGGAGGAGGGGGCTTGAACACTGAAGCTTTCTTT | CASFGGGGLNTEAFF
. | TRBJ1-5 | TRBV2 | . | TGTGCCAGCAGCTTGGACCTTCAGCCCCAGCATTTT | CASSLDLQPQHF
. | TRBJ1-2 | TRBV7-8 | . | TGTGCCAGCAGCTCGTCCCCGCGGGGGAACTATGGCTACACCTTC | CASSSSPRGNYGYTF
TRBD2 | TRBJ2-5 | TRBV5-1 | . | TGCGCCAGCAGCTTGGGCGGGGGGCTCGAGACCCAGTACTTC | CASSLGGGLETQYF
TRBD2 | TRBJ2-1 | TRBV4-1 | . | TGCGCCAGCAGCCAATCACTAGCGGCTTCCTACAATGAGCAGTTCTTC | CASSQSLAASYNEQFF
TRBD1 | TRBJ1-2 | TRBV6-5 | . | TGTGCCAGCAGGCGGGACAGAAACTATGGCTACACCTTC | CASRRDRNYGYTF
. | TRBJ1-4 | TRBV18 | . | TGTGCCAGCTCACCCCCAACAGCAACTAATGAAAAACTGTTTTTT | CASSPPTATNEKLFF
. | TRBJ2-7 | TRBV6-4 | . | TGTGCCAGCAGTGCTCCCACCGAGCAGTACTTC | CASSAPTEQYF
. | TRBJ1-3 | TRBV9 | . | TGTGCCAGCAGCCCCGGGTGGAATGGTATCTCTGGAAACACCATATATTTT | CASSPGWNGISGNTIYF
. | TRBJ1-4 | TRBV12-3/TRBV12-4 | . | TGTGCCTGCAACAGGGTAGTGGGGGAAAAACTGTTTTTT | CACNRVVGEKLFF
. | TRBJ2-4 | TRBV14 | . | TGTGCCAGCAGCCAACCCGGCGAGGGCAAAAACATTCAGTACTTC | CASSQPGEGKNIQYF
. | TRBJ2-3 | TRBV6-2/TRBV6-3 | . | TGTGCCAGCAGTTACCACCCCTCGCGGGGCTCCTCCAAGGATACGCAGTATTTT | CASSYHPSRGSSKDTQYF
. | TRBJ1-3 | TRBV19 | . | TGTGCCAGTAATAAATTACCTTCTGGAAACACCATATATTTT | CASNKLPSGNTIYF
. | TRBJ2-1 | TRBV5-8 | few | TGTGCCAGCACCTGGGGGTTGGGGAGCAATGAGCAGTTCTTC | CASTWGLGSNEQFF
. | TRBJ2-7 | TRBV20-1 | . | TGCAGTGCCGGGCACTCCTACGAGCAGTACTTC | CSAGHSYEQYF
TRBD2 | TRBJ2-1 | TRBV7-9 | . | TGTGCCAGCAGCTTACGACTAGCGGGGGTCTCCTCCTACAATGAGCAGTTCTTC | CASSLRLAGVSSYNEQFF
. | TRBJ2-7 | TRBV5-1 | . | TGCGCCAGCAGCTTCCCGACAGGAGACCACGAGCAGTACTTC | CASSFPTGDHEQYF
TRBD1 | TRBJ1-2 | TRBV6-5 | . | TGTGCCAGCAGTTACTCTAACCCGGGACAGGGAGGAGGCTACACCTTC | CASSYSNPGQGGGYTF
TRBD2 | TRBJ2-3 | TRBV18 | . | TGTGCCAGCTCACCAGGTAGCGGGGCCACAGATACGCAGTATTTT | CASSPGSGATDTQYF
TRBD1 | TRBJ1-5 | TRBV5-6 | . | TGTGCCAGCAGCCTCCGTGCAGGGGGCTCTCAGCCCCAGCATTTT | CASSLRAGGSQPQHF
TRBD1 | TRBJ2-7 | TRBV18 | . | TGTGCCAGCTCATCCGGGACAGCTTCCTACGAGCAGTACTTC | CASSSGTASYEQYF
TRBD2 | TRBJ2-1 | TRBV6-5 | . | TGTGCCAGCAGTTACTTCGCGGGGGTGGCCAATGAGCAGTTCTTC | CASSYFAGVANEQFF
TRBD1 | TRBJ1-2 | TRBV2 | . | TGTGCCAGCAGGCCAGGGGGAAATCTTCTCTATGGCTACACCTTC | CASRPGGNLLYGYTF
. | TRBJ1-2 | TRBV12-3/TRBV12-4 | once | TGTGCCAGCAGTTGGGACCGCAACTATGGCTACACCTTC | CASSWDRNYGYTF
. | TRBJ1-6 | TRBV12-3/TRBV12-4 | . | TGTGCCAGCAGTTTCACCGAATCACCCCTCCACTTT | CASSFTESPLHF
. | TRBJ1-1 | TRBV2 | . | TGTGCCAGCAGTGTAGAGGGGATTAGGACTGAAGCTTTCTTT | CASSVEGIRTEAFF
. | TRBJ1-5 | TRBV9 | . | TGTGCCAGCAGCAATAGCAATCAGCCCCAGCATTTT | CASSNSNQPQHF
TRBD1 | TRBJ1-4 | TRBV5-1 | . | TGCGCCAGCAGCGACGGGACAGCTAATGAAAAACTGTTTTTT | CASSDGTANEKLFF
. | TRBJ2-2 | TRBV28 | . | TGTGCCAGCATTGATAACACCGGGGAGCTGTTTTTT | CASIDNTGELFF